The rows below give T cell receptor beta chains drawn from one sample of a study of patients and donors after allogeneic stem cell transplantation. TCRdb analysed the RT-PCR reads with MiXCR anew, one entry per CDR3 protein. The sample shows about 960,000 distinct CDR3 sequences, about a sixth of them seen only once. The sequencing input was blood, either unsorted or a sorted T cell fraction (not recorded which). The receptor source for this set is a human donor who was either an allogeneic HSCT recipient or a stem cell or donor lymphocyte infusion donor (not recorded which). It is not recorded whose cells these are; they may come from a transplant donor. The CDR3 runs from the conserved cysteine through the conserved F or W. Fields, in order: J gene, V gene, clone size, D gene, CDR3 DNA, CDR3 protein. D genes are given only for firm matches. Not all rows give a size; the values are once, few, many and, for expanded clones, a class.

J gene: TRBJ2-3; V gene: TRBV28; clone size: NA; D gene: NA; CDR3 DNA: TGTGCCAGCAGTTCCGGGGGGCCGTCGGATACGCAGTATTTT; CDR3 protein: CASSSGGPSDTQYF
J gene: TRBJ2-7; V gene: TRBV20-1; clone size: NA; D gene: NA; CDR3 DNA: TGCAGTGCTATCCGGGACACCACCTACGAGCAGTACTTC; CDR3 protein: CSAIRDTTYEQYF
J gene: TRBJ2-1; V gene: TRBV20-1; clone size: NA; D gene: NA; CDR3 DNA: TGCAGTGCTAGAGATCCCCGACACGGCCATGAGCAGTTCTTC; CDR3 protein: CSARDPRHGHEQFF
J gene: TRBJ2-7; V gene: TRBV30; clone size: few; D gene: TRBD1; CDR3 DNA: TGTGCCTGGAGTGAGAGGGGGCGGAAGCAGTACTTC; CDR3 protein: CAWSERGRKQYF
J gene: TRBJ2-6; V gene: TRBV6-2/TRBV6-3; clone size: few; D gene: TRBD1; CDR3 DNA: TGTGCCAGCAGTTACAATCCGGGACAGGGCCTCTCTGGGGCCAACGTCCTGACTTTC; CDR3 protein: CASSYNPGQGLSGANVLTF
J gene: TRBJ1-2; V gene: TRBV7-9; clone size: NA; D gene: NA; CDR3 DNA: TGTGTCAGCAGCTCCACAGGGATATCTAACTATGGCTACACCTTC; CDR3 protein: CVSSSTGISNYGYTF
J gene: TRBJ1-1; V gene: TRBV29-1; clone size: few; D gene: TRBD1; CDR3 DNA: TGCAGCGCAGACAGGGGAAGAACTGAAGCTTTCTTT; CDR3 protein: CSADRGRTEAFF
J gene: TRBJ2-5; V gene: TRBV5-1; clone size: NA; D gene: NA; CDR3 DNA: TGCGCCAGCAGCTTGTTGATAGAAGAGACCCAGTACTTC; CDR3 protein: CASSLLIEETQYF
J gene: TRBJ2-1; V gene: TRBV7-9; clone size: NA; D gene: TRBD2; CDR3 DNA: TGTGCCAGCAGGACCGGGACTAGGGTGGGCGATGAGCAGTTCTTC; CDR3 protein: CASRTGTRVGDEQFF
J gene: TRBJ2-3; V gene: TRBV20-1; clone size: many; D gene: NA; CDR3 DNA: TGCAGTGCTAGACAACAGGAGGGTACGCAGTATTTT; CDR3 protein: CSARQQEGTQYF
J gene: TRBJ1-1; V gene: TRBV24-1; clone size: NA; D gene: NA; CDR3 DNA: TGTGCCACCAGTGATTCAGGGCTAAGAGCTTTCTTT; CDR3 protein: CATSDSGLRAFF
J gene: TRBJ2-3; V gene: TRBV3-1; clone size: NA; D gene: TRBD2; CDR3 DNA: TGTGCCAGCAGCCCGGCCGGGCGGGGGGTAAGCACAGATACGCAGTATTTT; CDR3 protein: CASSPAGRGVSTDTQYF
J gene: TRBJ2-3; V gene: TRBV4-3; clone size: NA; D gene: TRBD2; CDR3 DNA: TGCGCCAGCAGCCTAGGGACTAGCGGGGGTAAAAGGGTTGGCACAGATACGCAGTATTTT; CDR3 protein: CASSLGTSGGKRVGTDTQYF
J gene: TRBJ1-5; V gene: TRBV2; clone size: NA; D gene: NA; CDR3 DNA: TGTGCCAGCAGCCCCGAGACAGGTTCCCTCAATCAGCCCCAGCATTTT; CDR3 protein: CASSPETGSLNQPQHF
J gene: TRBJ2-1; V gene: TRBV15; clone size: few; D gene: NA; CDR3 DNA: TGTGCCACCAGCAGAGTCCTTTCCTACAATGAGCAGTTCTTC; CDR3 protein: CATSRVLSYNEQFF
J gene: TRBJ1-6; V gene: TRBV12-3/TRBV12-4; clone size: many; D gene: NA; CDR3 DNA: TGTGCCAGCAGTTTCGGACAAGCCAATTCACCCCTCCACTTT; CDR3 protein: CASSFGQANSPLHF
J gene: TRBJ1-3; V gene: TRBV12-3/TRBV12-4; clone size: few; D gene: NA; CDR3 DNA: TGTGCCAGCAGTTTAGTTGAGAGTTTGGCTGGAAACACCATATATTTT; CDR3 protein: CASSLVESLAGNTIYF
J gene: TRBJ2-5; V gene: TRBV4-2; clone size: NA; D gene: NA; CDR3 DNA: TGTGCCAGCAGCCAAGAGAGCGGCGACTCCGGGGTTGGGACCCAGTACTTC; CDR3 protein: CASSQESGDSGVGTQYF
J gene: TRBJ2-1; V gene: TRBV3-1; clone size: few; D gene: NA; CDR3 DNA: TGTGCCAGCAGCCCACTAAGTCGTCTAGCGAATGAGCAGTTCTTC; CDR3 protein: CASSPLSRLANEQFF
J gene: TRBJ2-7; V gene: TRBV5-6; clone size: NA; D gene: NA; CDR3 DNA: TGTGCCAGCAGCTTTGGTAGGCGCCACAACGAGCAGTACTTC; CDR3 protein: CASSFGRRHNEQYF
J gene: TRBJ1-4; V gene: TRBV7-9; clone size: few; D gene: NA; CDR3 DNA: TGTGCCAGCAGCTACAGGGCCATTGAGGAAAAACTGTTTTTT; CDR3 protein: CASSYRAIEEKLFF
J gene: TRBJ2-1; V gene: TRBV7-6; clone size: NA; D gene: NA; CDR3 DNA: TGTGCCAGCAGCGCCGCCGCGAAAGGGGACAATGAGCAGTTCTTC; CDR3 protein: CASSAAAKGDNEQFF
J gene: TRBJ1-6; V gene: TRBV6-2/TRBV6-3; clone size: few; D gene: TRBD1; CDR3 DNA: TGTGCCAGCACTAGGAGACAGGGGATTTCACCCCTCCACTTT; CDR3 protein: CASTRRQGISPLHF
J gene: TRBJ1-1; V gene: TRBV15; clone size: few; D gene: NA; CDR3 DNA: TGTGCCACCAGCAGAACGACGGTGAACACTGAAGCTTTCTTT; CDR3 protein: CATSRTTVNTEAFF
J gene: TRBJ1-4; V gene: TRBV12-3/TRBV12-4; clone size: NA; D gene: NA; CDR3 DNA: TGTGCCAGCAGGGGACATAATCAGGAAAAACTGTTTTTT; CDR3 protein: CASRGHNQEKLFF
J gene: TRBJ1-5; V gene: TRBV4-1; clone size: few; D gene: NA; CDR3 DNA: TGCGCCAGCAGCCAAGTTCCGTCCCTCAATCAGCCGCCCCAGCATTTT; CDR3 protein: CASSQVPSLNQPPQHF
J gene: TRBJ2-7; V gene: TRBV5-1; clone size: few; D gene: TRBD2; CDR3 DNA: TGCGCCAGCAGCTTTGCCCGGGGACTACCCTACGAGCAGTACTTC; CDR3 protein: CASSFARGLPYEQYF
J gene: TRBJ2-7; V gene: TRBV11-2; clone size: few; D gene: NA; CDR3 DNA: TGTGCCAGCAGCCAAACCGGGACCCACTCCTACGAGCAGTACTTC; CDR3 protein: CASSQTGTHSYEQYF
J gene: TRBJ2-7; V gene: TRBV13; clone size: many; D gene: TRBD1; CDR3 DNA: TGTGCCAGCAGCTCAACAGGACAGGGTAGCTCCTACGAGCAGTACTTC; CDR3 protein: CASSSTGQGSSYEQYF
J gene: TRBJ2-7; V gene: TRBV20-1; clone size: few; D gene: TRBD1; CDR3 DNA: TGCAGTGCGTTGGACAGGGAAGGCATCCACGAGCAGTACTTC; CDR3 protein: CSALDREGIHEQYF
J gene: TRBJ1-2; V gene: TRBV30; clone size: NA; D gene: NA; CDR3 DNA: TGTGCCTGGAGTTCCGACCCCAACGGCGGTGGCTACACCTTC; CDR3 protein: CAWSSDPNGGGYTF
J gene: TRBJ2-7; V gene: TRBV18; clone size: NA; D gene: NA; CDR3 DNA: TGTGCCAGCTCACCGGAGGGTAAAGCCTACGAGCAGTACTTC; CDR3 protein: CASSPEGKAYEQYF
J gene: TRBJ1-1; V gene: TRBV29-1; clone size: few; D gene: NA; CDR3 DNA: TGCAGCGGAAATATGATGAACACTGAAGCTTTCTTT; CDR3 protein: CSGNMMNTEAFF
J gene: TRBJ1-2; V gene: TRBV24-1; clone size: NA; D gene: NA; CDR3 DNA: TGTGCCACCAGTGATTGGAGAGACAGCAGGGTCCACTTC; CDR3 protein: CATSDWRDSRVHF
J gene: TRBJ1-5; V gene: TRBV3-1; clone size: NA; D gene: NA; CDR3 DNA: TGTGCCAGCAGCGGCGGACAGCGCAATCAGCCCCAGCATTTT; CDR3 protein: CASSGGQRNQPQHF
J gene: TRBJ2-2; V gene: TRBV25-1; clone size: few; D gene: TRBD1; CDR3 DNA: TGTGCCAGCAGTGGTAAGACAGGGATGAACACCGGGGAGCTGTTTTTT; CDR3 protein: CASSGKTGMNTGELFF
J gene: TRBJ2-7; V gene: TRBV10-3; clone size: few; D gene: TRBD1; CDR3 DNA: TGTGCCATCAGTGCCCGAGGACAGGACTCCTACGAGCAGTACTTC; CDR3 protein: CAISARGQDSYEQYF
J gene: TRBJ1-1; V gene: TRBV29-1; clone size: NA; D gene: NA; CDR3 DNA: TGCAGCGTTGAAGATCGGCAGGGAGAAGCTTTCTTT; CDR3 protein: CSVEDRQGEAFF
J gene: TRBJ1-2; V gene: TRBV12-3/TRBV12-4; clone size: NA; D gene: NA; CDR3 DNA: TGTGCCAGCAGCAAGCCTCAGGCTAACTATGGCTACACCTTC; CDR3 protein: CASSKPQANYGYTF
J gene: TRBJ1-3; V gene: TRBV12-3/TRBV12-4; clone size: many; D gene: NA; CDR3 DNA: TGTGCCAGCAGTTTAGTGGACAGCCAATCTGGAAACACCATATATTTT; CDR3 protein: CASSLVDSQSGNTIYF
J gene: TRBJ2-7; V gene: TRBV11-2; clone size: few; D gene: NA; CDR3 DNA: TGTGCCAGCAGCTTAGCGCAGGGGTGGTACGAGCAGTACTTC; CDR3 protein: CASSLAQGWYEQYF
J gene: TRBJ2-1; V gene: TRBV20-1; clone size: NA; D gene: TRBD2; CDR3 DNA: TGCAGTGCAGAAGGAGGGCTAGCGGGGTACAATGAGCAGTTCTTC; CDR3 protein: CSAEGGLAGYNEQFF